The clone carrying this TCR beta chain was counted a few times. Its antigen is as yet unknown. Healthy bone marrow donors made up the cohort. The sample is drawn from a study of cytomegalovirus exposure and HLA in healthy donors. Researchers ran the PCR with 60 Vbeta and 13 Jbeta primers. Data came from immunoSEQ multiplex PCR; TCRdb stores just in-frame clones and leaves some out. The sample includes 150,000 or so clones, about 68% of them seen just once. Whole-study results and caveats: Altogether, about 160 TCR beta chains were recorded as cytomegalovirus-associated. After further analysis at a later stage, 15,000 to 20,000 TCR beta sequences were associated with HLA alleles at 0.05 false discovery rate. A few V segments could not be told apart, such as TRBV6-2 and TRBV6-3, and were left out.

The CDR3 spans 14 residues. Germline V gene sequence: CDR1 SGHRS, CDR2 YFSETQ. Germline trimming cut 0 bases from V and 5 bases from J; bases unmatched to any gene: 3. The TCR comes from a man aged 25-45 years in good health and CMV-seronegative. The rearrangement uses TRBV5-1 and TRBJ2-5, with 8 bases lining up with TRBD2. Sequencing input: PBMCs. CDR3 loop: CASSLGTSQETQYF. The DNA of the CDR3 is TGCGCCAGCAGCTTGGGGACTAGCCAGGAGACCCAGTACTTC. Using reference TRBV5-1 and TRBJ2-5 for the parts outside the CDR3, the full variable domain is KAGVTQTPRYLIKTRGQQVTLSCSPISGHRSVSWYQQTPGQGLQFLFEYFSETQRNKGNFPGRFSGRQFSNSRSEMNVSTLELGDSALYLCASSLGTSQETQYFGPGTRLLVL.